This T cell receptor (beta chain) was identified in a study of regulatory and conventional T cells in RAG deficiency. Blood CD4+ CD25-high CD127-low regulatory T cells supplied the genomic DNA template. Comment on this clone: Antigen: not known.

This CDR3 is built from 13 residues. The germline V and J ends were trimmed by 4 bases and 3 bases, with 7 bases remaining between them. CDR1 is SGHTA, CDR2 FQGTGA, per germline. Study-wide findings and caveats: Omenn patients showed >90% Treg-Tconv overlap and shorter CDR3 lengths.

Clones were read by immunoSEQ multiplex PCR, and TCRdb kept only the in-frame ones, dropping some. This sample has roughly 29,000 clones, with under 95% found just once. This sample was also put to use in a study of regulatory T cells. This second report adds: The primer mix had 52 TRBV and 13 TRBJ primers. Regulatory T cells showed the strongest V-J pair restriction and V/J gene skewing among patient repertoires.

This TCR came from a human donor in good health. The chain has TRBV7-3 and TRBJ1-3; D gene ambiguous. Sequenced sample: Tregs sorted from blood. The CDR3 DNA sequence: TGTGCCAGCAGCTCGGGTTATGGAAACACCATATATTTT. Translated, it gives CASSSGYGNTIYF.